This T cell receptor (beta chain) was sequenced for a study of T cell clones after liver transplantation. Study-level background: Third-party-reactive TCRbeta sequences from pre-transplant mixed lymphocyte reactions served as antigen-independent comparators.

Clones were sequenced by immunoSEQ multiplex PCR, and TCRdb holds only the in-frame ones, with some missing. Of more than 15,000 clones detected, over 75% appear once; the ten largest clones hold roughly 13%. The CDR3 is 12 residues long. Trimming took off 9 bases at V and 6 bases at J, with 14 bases between the two ends. Germline CDR1 is MNHEY and CDR2 is SVGAGI. This receptor was identified in a human donor who received a liver transplant. This material consisted of CD8+ T cells from blood, taken before liver transplant. The gene calls are TRBV6-5 and TRBJ1-2, with D unresolved. CDR3 sequence: CASWGRSHGYTF. The CDR3, as DNA: TGTGCCAGTTGGGGTCGATCCCATGGCTACACCTTC.